This T cell receptor beta chain is drawn from a study of human T cells and chemical hapten exposure. The time point is: patch test 1, 2 weeks after DPC sensitization. The treatment here: therapeutic diphenylcyclopropenone sensitization with weekly scalp DPC. Blood sampling preceded each patch test application. The library put unique molecular identifiers onto individual cDNA molecules. TCRdb reprocessed the RACE reads via MiXCR and lists one record per CDR3 protein. The data contain 300,000 to 450,000 distinct CDR3 sequences, approximately 4.4% of them singletons. This material consisted of whole blood, taken in connection with sensitization to the hapten diphenylcyclopropenone (DPC). The receptor was derived from a woman between 45 and 65 years old with alopecia areata. Some clones in this sample may be carry-over from other donors' samples.

The CDR3: CASISSTSLGEKLFF. Here the CDR3 DNA reads TGTGCCAGCATCTCCTCCACCTCCCTCGGGGAAAAACTGTTTTTT. The J gene is TRBJ1-4, the V gene TRBV12-3 or TRBV12-4; D is uncertain. Trimming removed 7 bases from V and 8 bases from J, with 20 bases in between. The CDR3 spans 15 residues.